One T cell receptor (beta chain) is described in this entry. This entry belongs to a study of blood T cell repertoires in COVID-19. Study summary: Italy, Spain and the United States were the sources of the convalescent and acute COVID-19 samples. Nucleic acid was either cDNA or gDNA, and it came from T cells, B-cell-depleted T cells, or PBMCs.

The CDR3 is made up of 14 amino acids. The V end was cut by 4 bases, the J end by 0 bases, with 9 bases between. CDR1 is SNHLY and CDR2 is FYNNEI in the germline V gene. How the authors handled the data: By means of reference gene primer amplification, nucleated cell counts were estimated. The table came from immunoSEQ multiplex PCR; TCRdb's copy has only in-frame clones and leaves some out. V, J and clone size are taken as reported in that table, and D and trimming were inferred from the DNA itself. The table records 210,000 or so clones, 80% of them present only once. Material: PBMCs or T cells enriched from blood (not recorded which). The gene calls are TRBV2 and TRBJ1-1; D is undetermined. The clonotype originates from a man aged 25-45 years with acute COVID-19. CDR3 region: CASSGTTLNTEAFF. The CDR3 region has the DNA TGTGCCAGCAGTGGCACGACACTGAACACTGAAGCTTTCTTT. Complete variable domain (other parts from reference TRBV2 and TRBJ1-1): EPEVTQTPSHQVTQMGQEVILRCVPISNHLYFYWYRQILGQKVEFLVSFYNNEISEKSEIFDDQFSVERPDGSNFTLKIRSTKLEDSAMYFCASSGTTLNTEAFFGQGTRLTVV.